The sequence of this TCR beta chain was determined in a study of blood T cells in healthy people across ages (dated by TCRdb to the mid-2010s). About the full investigation: Template switching captured roughly one uniquely barcoded TCR beta cDNA molecule per two T cells in model experiments. Using deep sequencing normalized with unique cDNA molecular identifiers, the study measured how TCR beta repertoire diversity changes with age. The donors were divided into four age groups: young (average about 15 years), middle-aged (roughly 40), aged (about 60) and long-lived (about 79). To avoid experimental bias, donors of different ages were randomly spread across the sequencing lanes. Using the same blood draw, the study looked at two additional independent replicas of 1 million unique cDNA reads for two donors, one aged 18 to 30 and the other aged 80 or older.

Library preparation used 5' RACE. Reads for this sample came from an Illumina HiSeq 2500. A second PCR of about 7 to 12 cycles was performed with a sample-barcoded 5' primer and a J-beta primer mix. A unique molecular identifier was introduced onto each TCR beta cDNA molecule by a template-switch 5' adaptor carrying 12 random nucleotides. Each sample yielded at least 2.5 million CDR3-containing paired-end reads. All of the RNA was converted into first-strand cDNA using the Mint cDNA synthesis kit, with a TRBC-specific oligonucleotide serving as the primer. After uracil-DNA glycosylase treatment, a first 18-cycle PCR used universal primers M1SS and BC2_uni_R on all cDNA. The study's processing was this. For normalization, 1 million high-quality reads, each with a distinct molecular identifier, were randomly selected from each sample. Reads sharing molecular identifiers were discarded rather than binned into consensus sequences. MiTCR, run with a Q25 quality threshold and the strictest error-elimination algorithm, handled CDR3 identification, clonotype clustering and error correction. A nonparametric unseen species model using Euler transformation provided a lower-bound estimate of total TCR beta diversity. TCRdb itself trimmed the public reads at Q25 with fastp, ran MiXCR and retained productive beta chains. Entries are consolidated by CDR3 protein sequence, retaining the most common genes and DNA. The V and J calls and clone size are TCRdb's, not the authors'. In all, the sample holds roughly 800,000 distinct CDR3 sequences, and 58% of those were seen once. Together, the top ten hold 20% to 25% of the sample.

The CDR3 goes from the cysteine to the phenylalanine over 15 residues. CDR3 DNA only is kept here, 45 bases in frame from base 1. The V and J ends are trimmed by 3 bases and 0 bases, leaving 12 bases between them. From a lookup of the germline V gene (reference sequence), CDR1 and CDR2 are MNHEY and SMNVEV. What the research found in general, with its limitations: Conclusive comparison of naive and antigen-experienced compartments was prevented by the profiling of bulk unsorted PBMCs. Estimates of total diversity from one million sequenced T cells were regarded as lower bounds and underestimates. There was a strong correlation between observed TCR beta diversity and the percentage of naive T cells measured by flow cytometry. As age increased, observed TCR beta diversity per million T cells dropped in a roughly linear way, and a significant reduction was already evident by age 40. The long-lived group showed more naive CD4+ T cells, fewer expanded clones and increased TCR diversity than the aged group, suggesting age selection. Because donor CMV infection status was unknown, age-related changes in expanded clonotypes were potentially confounded.

This clonotype was detected only a few times. There is no known antigen for this receptor. It has no much larger one-base neighbor in the sample; base qualities were not kept. Systemically healthy Caucasian individuals from Russia, approximately 39 in total and aged about 6 to 100 years, were included as donors. Around 10 milliliters of peripheral blood were collected from each donor into EDTA-treated Vacutainer tubes. PBMCs were isolated by Ficoll-Paque density-gradient centrifugation, with at least 7 million obtained per sample. Total RNA was extracted from PBMCs with Trizol reagent, with at least 5.5 micrograms obtained per sample. Naive CD45RAhigh/CD27high T cell percentages were measured by flow cytometry on a PBMC aliquot from every donor.

Sequenced: blood. The receptor chain draws on TRBV27 and TRBJ2-7, and TRBD1 may be the D gene, going by 6 matching bases. This receptor was taken from a man younger than 40 in good health. The CDR3 region has the sequence CASSFRGLASYEQYF. The DNA sequence is as follows: TGTGCCAGCAGTTTTAGGGGGTTGGCCTCCTACGAGCAGTACTTC.